This entry lists 2 T cell receptor beta chains sequenced from one sample in a study of shared clonotypes between healthy human individuals (dated by TCRdb to about 2020). Libraries were constructed by the immunoSEQ multiplex PCR assay. TCRdb's version of the immuneACCESS table is confined to in-frame rearrangements and falls short of the full clone set. An unresolved V gene accounts for under half of the shortfall where checked; the remainder is of unknown origin. Here the sample has around 480,000 clones; around 79% occur a single time. Together, the top ten hold approximately 12% of the sample. The specimen was PBMCs. These receptors were taken from a woman aged 40 to 55 in good health. Some clones in this sample may be carry-over from other donors' samples.

The rearrangement joins TRBV7-6 to TRBJ1-3, with D possibly matching TRBD1 (6 bases). Germline V gene sequence: CDR1 SGHVS, CDR2 FNYEAQ. Trimming took 2 bases from V and 0 from J, leaving 8 bases between them. The CDR3 has 15 residues. The CDR3 protein is CASSLQGSSGNTIYF. The CDR3, as DNA: TGTGCCAGCAGCTTACAGGGGAGCTCTGGAAACACCATATATTTT. The full variable domain, rest sourced from reference TRBV7-6 and TRBJ1-3, is GAGVSQSPRYKVTKRGQDVALRCDPISGHVSLYWYRQALGQGPEFLTYFNYEAQQDKSGLPNDRFSAERPEGSISTLTIQRTEQRDSAMYRCASSLQGSSGNTIYFGEGSWLTVV.

The CDR3 DNA sequence: TGTGCCATCAGTGATGGCACTAGCGGGATCACAGATACGCAGTATTTT. Its protein product is CAISDGTSGITDTQYF. The chain links TRBV10-3 to TRBJ2-3; 10 bases fit TRBD2. V shed 3 bases and J 2 bases; nucleotides not matched to a gene: 5. This CDR3 contains 16 residues. Germline V gives CDR1 ENHRY, CDR2 SYGVKD.